These 31 T cell receptor beta chains were sequenced from one sample in a study of T cell responses to AZD1222 COVID-19 vaccine. The data were produced by immunoSEQ multiplex PCR, yet TCRdb's version contains in-frame clones alone and is incomplete. The profile shows roughly 140,000 clones, around nine tenths of them singletons. The material was peripheral blood, obtained on day 0 of AZD1222 vaccination. The receptors here all came from an adult in good health.

Here the CDR3 reads CASRPTGGGEQYF. CDR3 sequence (DNA): TGTGCCAGCAGGCCCACAGGGGGCGGCGAGCAGTACTTC. The chain combines TRBV12-3 or TRBV12-4 with TRBJ2-7, with 9 bases identical to TRBD1. This CDR3 has 13 amino acids. With V trimmed by 6 bases and J by 6 bases, 6 bases remained unmatched.

J is TRBJ2-2 and V is TRBV7-5; the tabulated D call, TRBD1, remains unverified against the DNA. TRBV7-5 is listed as a pseudogene. CDR3 length equals 16 residues. As DNA, the CDR3 is TGTGCCAGAAGCACGGGACAGTCGCGAACACCGGGGGAGCTGTTTTTT. Translation: CARSTGQSRTPGELFF.

The chain couples TRBV6-2 or TRBV6-3 to TRBJ2-7; 8 bases line up with TRBD2. This CDR3 contains 16 residues. Per the germline V gene, CDR1 is MNHEY and CDR2 is SVGEGT. After removal of 0 bases from V and 2 bases from J, the junction contained 6 bases not matched to a gene. The CDR3 DNA is TGTGCCAGCAGTTACTCGATTGTCGGGGGGGCCTACGAGCAGTACTTC. This gives the protein CASSYSIVGGAYEQYF.

This chain joins TRBV4-2 and TRBJ1-4, with 7 bases identical to TRBD1. V was clipped by 0 bases and J by 3 bases; unmatched bases: 10. This CDR3 region has 18 residues. Germline CDR1 and CDR2: LGHNA and YNFKEQ. CDR3 nucleotides: TGTGCCAGCAGCCAAGACCCCCAAGGGGGCGGCTCTAATGAAAAACTGTTTTTT. Encoded protein: CASSQDPQGGGSNEKLFF.

The chain's CDR3 is CASSIFRTGRGEQYF. The CDR3 DNA reads TGTGCCAGCAGCATCTTCCGGACAGGGAGGGGCGAGCAGTACTTC. V usage is TRBV5-6 and J usage is TRBJ2-7; TRBD1 is a possible D gene (8 bases). This CDR3 has 15 amino acids. Germline V gives CDR1 SGHDT, CDR2 YYEEEE. V dropped 4 bases and J dropped 6 bases, with 20 bases sitting between them.

The J gene is TRBJ2-7, the V gene TRBV4-3, with TRBD1 matching over 12 bases. The CDR3 runs 16 residues. Germline assignment: CDR1 LGHNA and CDR2 YSLEER. The ends lost 0 bases at V and 9 bases at J; junction bases unmatched: 9. CDR3 bases: TGCGCCAGCAGCCAAGATTTTACCGGGACAGGGGGCGCGCAGTACTTC. Its translation is CASSQDFTGTGGAQYF.

This chain connects TRBV5-4 to TRBJ2-5; 8 bases are shared with TRBD1. CDR3 length: 15 amino acids. Germline trimming cut 3 bases from V and 1 base from J; bases unmatched to any gene: 5. CDR1 and CDR2 (germline): SGHNT, YYREEE (reference sequence). CDR3 region: CASSSRTGTQETQYF. DNA for the CDR3: TGTGCCAGCAGCTCCAGGACAGGGACCCAAGAGACCCAGTACTTC.

A word on this clone: Germline and junction disagree at one end, which may indicate a read error. The genes are TRBV30 and TRBJ2-7; TRBD2 agrees at 7 bases. CDR1 is GTSNPN and CDR2 is SVGIG in the germline V gene (reference sequence). The CDR3 length is 13 residues. Here the CDR3 DNA reads TGTGCCGGGAGGGTAGGGGCTTCCTACGAGCAGTACTTC. It yields the protein CAGRVGASYEQYF.

The chain links TRBV7-2 to TRBJ2-1; no firm D call. This CDR3 is built from 15 residues. Germline CDR1 SGHTA, CDR2 FQGNSA. Trimming left V 4 bases short and J 3 bases short, with 13 bases between. Written as DNA, the CDR3 is TGTGCCAGCAGCTCGTCTCTAATCGGCTACAATGAGCAGTTCTTC. Translating it yields CASSSSLIGYNEQFF.

The chain carries TRBV10-3 and TRBJ1-3; TRBD1 agrees at 7 bases. This CDR3 has 16 residues. Germline lookup yields CDR1 ENHRY and CDR2 SYGVKD. V lost 7 bases, J lost 4 bases, and 13 bases stayed unmatched. The CDR3 sequence: CAINPGGVYNGNTIYF. In DNA, the CDR3 is TGTGCCATCAACCCAGGGGGAGTCTATAACGGAAACACCATATATTTT.

This clone was recorded only once. The chain joins TRBV19 to TRBJ2-7, with 7 bases lining up with TRBD2. CDR3 length: 14 amino acids. V dropped 4 bases and J dropped 2; count of bases not matched to a gene: 5. The germline gives CDR1 LNHDA, CDR2 SQIVND (reference sequence). Written as DNA, the CDR3 is TGTGCCAGTAGTAGCCTAGCGGAAACCTACGAGCAGTACTTC. Protein product: CASSSLAETYEQYF.

The chain joins TRBV4-2 to TRBJ1-1, with D unresolved. Between the trimmed V and J ends, which lost 3 bases and 3 bases, there was a span of 17 bases. CDR1 LGHNA and CDR2 YNFKEQ come from the germline V gene. The CDR3 contains 16 residues. The CDR3 spells CASSHEGWGEDTEAFF. CDR3 in DNA: TGTGCCAGCAGCCATGAGGGTTGGGGTGAGGACACTGAAGCTTTCTTT.

This chain uses TRBV30 with TRBJ2-3; 12 nucleotides match TRBD1. The ends lost 5 bases at V and 4 bases at J; junction bases unmatched: 7. The CDR3 consists of 15 residues. CDR1 is GTSNPN and CDR2 is SVGIG in the germline V gene (reference sequence). CDR3 in amino acids: CAWGGTGGLADTQYF. DNA of the CDR3: TGTGCCTGGGGGGGGACAGGGGGCTTGGCAGATACGCAGTATTTT.

This sequence joins TRBV7-9 and TRBJ2-4, with 7 bases matching TRBD1. Germline V gene sequence: CDR1 SEHNR, CDR2 FQNEAQ (reference sequence). This CDR3 comprises 16 residues. Losses at the gene ends were 2 bases for V and 4 bases for J; bases not matched to a gene: 8. The CDR3 region has the DNA TGTGCCAGCAGCTTATGGGGGACAGTGGGAAAAAACATTCAGTACTTC. Protein sequence: CASSLWGTVGKNIQYF.

The chain employs TRBV5-1 and TRBJ2-7; tentatively, D is TRBD1 (6 bases). The CDR3 totals 14 residues. Per germline, CDR1 SGHRS and CDR2 YFSETQ. V was shortened by 2 bases and J by 2 bases, with 11 bases between the two germline ends. In nucleotides, the CDR3 is TGCGCCAGCAGCTTACAGGACAGCACCTACGAGCAGTACTTC. It is translated as CASSLQDSTYEQYF. Full variable domain (outside the CDR3, taken from reference TRBV5-1 and TRBJ2-7): KAGVTQTPRYLIKTRGQQVTLSCSPISGHRSVSWYQQTPGQGLQFLFEYFSETQRNKGNFPGRFSGRQFSNSRSEMNVSTLELGDSALYLCASSLQDSTYEQYFGPGTRLTVT.

The CDR3 protein is CAWGSGRFAGPMKQYF. CDR3 bases: TGTGCCTGGGGGTCGGGAAGGTTTGCGGGGCCTATGAAGCAGTACTTC. V is TRBV30 and J is TRBJ2-7, with D perhaps matching TRBD2 (6 bases). This CDR3 contains 16 residues. In germline, CDR1 is GTSNPN, CDR2 SVGIG (reference sequence). Trimming stripped 5 bases from V and 8 bases from J, with 28 bases between.

J is TRBJ2-2 and V is TRBV9, with TRBD2 identical over 10 bases. The CDR3 runs to 16 residues. The germline gives CDR1 SGDLS, CDR2 YYNGEE. V lost 2 bases to trimming and J lost 6 bases; unmatched junction nucleotides: 7. The DNA for the CDR3 is TGTGCCAGCAGCGTTTTCCAGCTAGCGGGAGCCGGGGAGCTGTTTTTT. This gives the protein CASSVFQLAGAGELFF.

V and J are TRBV15 and TRBJ2-1; D could derive from TRBD1 or TRBD2 (6 bases each). V lost 5 bases to trimming and J lost 8 bases, with 16 bases between them. Germline V gene lookup returns CDR1 LNHNV and CDR2 YYDKDF (reference sequence). This CDR3 comprises 14 residues. The CDR3 loop is CATSSRGAVDEQFF. In nucleotides, the CDR3 is TGTGCCACCAGCTCTAGGGGGGCCGTGGATGAGCAGTTCTTC.

The chain joins TRBV27 to TRBJ1-1; D is unresolved. V lost 3 bases to trimming and J lost 0 bases, with 5 bases between them. The CDR3 runs 13 residues. The germline gives CDR1 MNHEY, CDR2 SMNVEV (reference sequence). The CDR3 region has the DNA TGTGCCAGCAGTTTCCAGGTGAACACTGAAGCTTTCTTT. The encoded protein is CASSFQVNTEAFF.

This clone is a singleton in its sample. The chain uses TRBV5-6 and TRBJ2-7; 11 nucleotides align to TRBD2. The germline gives CDR1 SGHDT, CDR2 YYEEEE. V trimming: 1 base; J trimming: 3 bases; junction bases outside the gene matches: 6. The CDR3 totals 16 residues. This chain's CDR3 is CASSLLIGTSGYEQYF. Here the CDR3 DNA reads TGTGCCAGCAGCTTGTTAATCGGGACTAGCGGCTACGAGCAGTACTTC.

The chain links TRBV5-1 to TRBJ1-1; D perhaps matches TRBD1 (5 bases). Germline V gives CDR1 SGHRS, CDR2 YFSETQ. Trimming took off 2 bases at V and 7 bases at J, with 9 bases between the two ends. The CDR3 consists of 12 residues. The CDR3 region is CASSFTGREAFF. The CDR3 DNA reads as TGCGCCAGCAGCTTCACAGGCCGTGAAGCTTTCTTT.

The CDR3 DNA reads TGTGCCAGCAGTTGGAGGCAGGGAGGAGAGCAGTACTTC. Translating it yields CASSWRQGGEQYF. The V call is TRBV12-3 or TRBV12-4, the J call TRBJ2-7; a weak D match, TRBD2 (6 bases). CDR3 length equals 13 residues. V was shortened by 4 bases and J by 7 bases, with 14 bases between the two germline ends.

The CDR3 DNA follows: TGTGCCAGTAACCGACAGGGTACAAACTATGGCTACACCTTC. Translation gives CASNRQGTNYGYTF. This chain links TRBV19 with TRBJ1-2; 7 bases match TRBD1. Trimming took 7 bases from V and 2 from J; bases not matched to a gene: 7. Per the germline V gene, CDR1 is LNHDA and CDR2 is SQIVND (reference sequence). The length of the CDR3 is 14 residues.

CDR3 residues: CASSQTSGNTYEQYF. The CDR3, as DNA: TGTGCCAGCTCACAGACTAGCGGCAACACCTACGAGCAGTACTTC. The chain uses TRBV18 and TRBJ2-7, with 9 nucleotides matching TRBD2. The V gene end was trimmed by 4 bases and the J gene end by 2 bases; junction bases not matched to a gene: 6. Germline-derived CDR1 and CDR2 are KGHSH and LQKENI. The CDR3 runs to 15 residues.

The chain recombines TRBV6-2 or TRBV6-3 with TRBJ2-1; D is unclear. Germline lookup yields CDR1 MNHEY and CDR2 SVGEGT. This CDR3 region has 14 residues. V was cut by 1 base and J by 3 bases, with 7 bases left in between. The CDR3 region is CASSYWVVYNEQFF. The DNA of the CDR3 is TGTGCCAGCAGTTACTGGGTGGTCTACAATGAGCAGTTCTTC.

V usage is TRBV19 and J usage is TRBJ2-7; D might be TRBD1 (7 bases). CDR1 is LNHDA and CDR2 is SQIVND in the germline V gene (reference sequence). V dropped 4 bases and J dropped 3 bases, with 13 bases sitting between them. The CDR3 totals 14 residues. For the CDR3, the DNA is TGTGCCAGTAGTACCCCAGGGGGGCACTACGAGCAGTACTTC. It encodes CASSTPGGHYEQYF. The full variable domain, with the rest looked up from reference TRBV19 and TRBJ2-7, is DGGITQSPKYLFRKEGQNVTLSCEQNLNHDAMYWYRQDPGQGLRLIYYSQIVNDFQKGDIAEGYSVSREKKESFPLTVTSAQKNPTAFYLCASSTPGGHYEQYFGPGTRLTVT.

The chain carries TRBV7-2 and TRBJ2-1; the D gene is possibly TRBD2 (6 bases). The V and J ends lost 1 base and 0 bases respectively, with 7 bases between them. Per germline, CDR1 SGHTA and CDR2 FQGNSA. CDR3 length: 15 amino acids. The CDR3 is CASSLDGSSYNEQFF. The CDR3 DNA reads TGTGCCAGCAGCTTAGACGGGAGCTCCTACAATGAGCAGTTCTTC.

The CDR3 region is CASSSAEFYEQYF. The DNA of the CDR3 is TGTGCCAGCAGTTCCGCGGAGTTCTACGAGCAGTACTTC. This chain uses TRBV5-4 with TRBJ2-7; no reliable D call. Germline V lookup: CDR1 SGHNT, CDR2 YYREEE (reference sequence). The CDR3 is 13 residues long. Trimming took 5 bases from V and 3 from J, leaving 12 bases between them.

This chain joins TRBV9 and TRBJ2-3; a possible D gene is TRBD1 (5 bases). This CDR3 is 16 amino acids long. The V end lost 3 bases, the J end lost 0 bases, and 14 bases lay between the germline ends. The V gene's germline CDR1 is SGDLS and CDR2 YYNGEE. The CDR3 DNA sequence: TGTGCCAGCAGCGGAGCAGGGCTGACTAGCACAGATACGCAGTATTTT. As protein: CASSGAGLTSTDTQYF.

A single count supports this clone. The J gene is TRBJ2-1, the V gene TRBV4-3; D call uncertain. Germline-derived CDR1 and CDR2 are LGHNA and YSLEER. This CDR3 has 18 residues. V lost 0 bases and J 0 bases, leaving 15 bases between the germline ends. CDR3: CASSQDGGAFSSYNEQFF. The CDR3 coding sequence is TGCGCCAGCAGCCAAGATGGCGGAGCCTTTAGCTCCTACAATGAGCAGTTCTTC.

The chain uses TRBV6-6 and TRBJ2-3, with a weak D call TRBD1 (5 bases). The CDR3 sequence is 14 residues long. The V end lost 0 bases, the J end lost 2 bases, and 6 bases lay between the germline ends. CDR1 and CDR2 from the germline V gene are MNHNY and SVGAGI (reference sequence). The CDR3 sequence: CASSYSTATDTQYF. CDR3 DNA: TGTGCCAGCAGTTACTCGACAGCCACAGATACGCAGTATTTT.